The 4 T cell receptor beta chains given below trace back to one sample, sequenced in a study of T cells in Graves' hyperthyroidism and ophthalmopathy. Amplified regions were TCR beta CDR3 sequences from RNA transcripts. HTBI primers drove first-round RT-PCR of the TCR CDR3. Each CDR3 protein is one row after TCRdb ran MiXCR on the multiplex PCR reads. The sample shows about 290,000 distinct CDR3 sequences, roughly 15% of them seen only once. The sample taken for sequencing was blood. The source is a woman aged 25 to 45 with Graves' hyperthyroidism that later progressed to Graves' ophthalmopathy.

Worth noting for this clonotype: A much bigger clone sits one base away, suggesting this may be a read error. This chain uses TRBV14 with TRBJ2-1; no clear D. Germline V CDR1 and CDR2: SGHDN, FVKESK. The CDR3 consists of 14 residues. The V end lost 0 bases, the J end lost 7 bases, and 10 bases lay between the germline ends. The CDR3 spells CASSQDMYVNEQFF. CDR3 nucleotide sequence: TGTGCCAGCAGCCAAGATATGTATGTGAATGAGCAGTTCTTC.

The genes are TRBV14 and TRBJ2-2; D not resolved. From germline, CDR1 is SGHDN and CDR2 FVKESK. This CDR3 contains 17 residues. Trimming removed 0 bases from V and 0 bases from J, with 11 bases in between. The CDR3 nucleotides are TGTGCCAGCAGCCAAGATTATGGCAGGACGAACACCGGGGAGCTGTTTTTT. Its translation: CASSQDYGRTNTGELFF.

This clonotype was counted ten times or more. The V call is TRBV20-1, the J call TRBJ1-6, with unresolved D. Per germline, CDR1 DFQATT and CDR2 SNEGSKA (reference sequence). V was cut by 1 base and J by 7 bases, with 11 bases left in between. The CDR3 runs to 14 residues. As DNA, the CDR3 is TGCAGTGCTAGAGGGCCGAACAAGAATTCACCCCTCCACTTT. It encodes CSARGPNKNSPLHF.

This clonotype turned up a few times. This sequence may be a read error, since a much larger clone differs from it by one base. This rearrangement joins TRBV27 to TRBJ2-2; D remains ambiguous. V was cut by 8 bases and J by 3 bases, with 22 bases left in between. The CDR3 sequence is 17 residues long. Germline V gives CDR1 MNHEY, CDR2 SMNVEV (reference sequence). The CDR3 DNA reads as TGTGCCAGCGGTCCCCCGAAAGTATGGCGAGACACCGGGGAGCTGTTTTTT. Protein sequence: CASGPPKVWRDTGELFF.